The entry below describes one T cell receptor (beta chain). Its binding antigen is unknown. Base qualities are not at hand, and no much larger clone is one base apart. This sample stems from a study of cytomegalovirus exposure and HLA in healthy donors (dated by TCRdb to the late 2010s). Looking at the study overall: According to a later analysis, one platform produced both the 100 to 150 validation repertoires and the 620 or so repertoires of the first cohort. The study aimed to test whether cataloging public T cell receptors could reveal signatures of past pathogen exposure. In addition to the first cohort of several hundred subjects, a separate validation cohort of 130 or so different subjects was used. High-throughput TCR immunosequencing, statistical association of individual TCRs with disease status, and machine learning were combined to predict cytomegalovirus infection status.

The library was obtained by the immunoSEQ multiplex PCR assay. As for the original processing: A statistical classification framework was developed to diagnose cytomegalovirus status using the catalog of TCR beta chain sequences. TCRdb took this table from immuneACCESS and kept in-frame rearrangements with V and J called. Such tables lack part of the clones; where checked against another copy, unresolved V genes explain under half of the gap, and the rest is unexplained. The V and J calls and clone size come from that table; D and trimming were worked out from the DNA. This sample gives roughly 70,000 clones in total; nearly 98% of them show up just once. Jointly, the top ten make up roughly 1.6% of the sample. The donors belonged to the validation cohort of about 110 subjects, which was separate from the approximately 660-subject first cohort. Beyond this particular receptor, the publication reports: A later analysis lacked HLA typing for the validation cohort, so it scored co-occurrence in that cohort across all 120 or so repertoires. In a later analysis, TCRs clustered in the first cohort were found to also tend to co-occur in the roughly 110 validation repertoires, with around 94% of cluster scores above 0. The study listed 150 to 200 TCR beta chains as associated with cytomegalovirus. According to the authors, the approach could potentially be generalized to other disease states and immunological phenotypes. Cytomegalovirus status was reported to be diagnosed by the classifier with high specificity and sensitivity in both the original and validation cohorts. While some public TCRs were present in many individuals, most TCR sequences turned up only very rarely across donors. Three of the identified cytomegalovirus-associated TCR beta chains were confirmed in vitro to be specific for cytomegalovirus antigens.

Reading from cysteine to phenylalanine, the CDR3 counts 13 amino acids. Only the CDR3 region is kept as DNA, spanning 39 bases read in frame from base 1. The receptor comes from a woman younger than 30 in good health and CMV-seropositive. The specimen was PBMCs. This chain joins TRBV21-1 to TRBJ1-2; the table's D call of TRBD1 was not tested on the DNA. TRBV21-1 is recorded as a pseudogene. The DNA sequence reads TGTGCCAGCAGCAAAGACAGGGTACGCGGCTACACCTTC. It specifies CASSKDRVRGYTF.